Below are 20 T cell receptor beta chains sequenced from a single sample in a study of breast tumors, draining lymph nodes, adjacent tissues. Samples came from axillary lymph nodes draining the breast cancer. TCRdb passed the multiplex PCR reads through MiXCR, listing each CDR3 protein once. The table shows around 230,000 distinct CDR3 sequences, with under 35% occurring only once. Source material: axillary lymph node tissue. These receptors all stem from a female donor with breast cancer. Some clones in this sample may be carry-over from other donors' samples.

On this clonotype: A much bigger clone sits one base away, suggesting this may be a read error. The CDR3 loop reads CASSLARALVQYF. The CDR3 DNA reads TGTGCCAGCAGCTTGGCCAGGGCGCTGGTGCAGTACTTC. This rearrangement joins TRBV5-4 to TRBJ2-7; tentative D call: TRBD1 (5 bases). CDR1 is SGHNT, CDR2 YYREEE, per germline (reference sequence). The CDR3 is 13 residues long. Trimming removed 0 bases at V and 9 bases at J, with 13 bases between. The full variable domain, its missing parts supplied by reference TRBV5-4 and TRBJ2-7, is ETGVTQSPTHLIKTRGQQVTLRCSSQSGHNTVSWYQQALGQGPQFIFQYYREEENGRGNFPPRFSGLQFPNYSSELNVNALELDDSALYLCASSLARALVQYFGPGTRLTVT.

This chain uses TRBV24-1 with TRBJ2-7, with 9 bases that match TRBD1. Germline lookup yields CDR1 KGHDR and CDR2 SFDVKD. CDR3 size: 14 residues. J gave up 6 bases and V 4 bases, and 6 bases lay outside the gene matches. This CDR3 is CATSDSGTGREQYF. DNA for the CDR3: TGTGCCACCAGTGACTCCGGGACAGGGCGCGAGCAGTACTTC.

Here the CDR3 reads CASSFWDTARETQYF. CDR3 sequence (DNA): TGTGCCAGCAGCTTTTGGGACACGGCGAGGGAGACCCAGTACTTC. The chain couples TRBV5-4 to TRBJ2-5; a weak D match, TRBD1 (6 bases). Germline assignment: CDR1 SGHNT and CDR2 YYREEE (reference sequence). This CDR3 comprises 15 residues. V lost 2 bases and J 5 bases, leaving 16 bases between the germline ends.

The rearrangement links TRBV7-2 to TRBJ2-5; the match to TRBD2 covers 13 bases. The CDR3 has 15 amino acids. Germline trimming cut 5 bases from V and 5 bases from J; bases unmatched to any gene: 5. The V gene's germline CDR1 is SGHTA and CDR2 FQGNSA. The chain's CDR3 is CASSRGLAGMETQYF. The CDR3 bases are TGTGCCAGCAGCCGGGGACTAGCGGGGATGGAGACCCAGTACTTC.

This clonotype was seen at least ten times. The chain has TRBV5-5 and TRBJ2-7; D is possibly TRBD1 (6 bases). The germline CDR1 and CDR2 sequences are SGHKS and YYEKEE (reference sequence). CDR3 length: 15 amino acids. V lost 4 bases and J 1 base, leaving 15 bases between the germline ends. CDR3 amino acids: CASSLLPGQSYEQYF. In nucleotides, the CDR3 is TGTGCCAGCAGCCTTCTACCAGGACAGTCCTACGAGCAGTACTTC.

This clonotype has ten or more counts. The V and J genes are TRBV5-1 and TRBJ2-2, with 12 bases fitting TRBD2. Germline CDR1 SGHRS, CDR2 YFSETQ. The CDR3 extends over 17 amino acids. Losses at the gene ends were 4 bases for V and 5 bases for J; bases not matched to a gene: 9. The CDR3 sequence: CASSGLAGGRRTGELFF. CDR3 coding DNA: TGCGCCAGCAGCGGTCTAGCGGGAGGGCGAAGGACCGGGGAGCTGTTTTTT.

On this clonotype: Its ends do not fully match the called genes, so a read error is possible. This rearrangement joins TRBV12-5 to TRBJ1-4; no reliable D call. In germline, CDR1 is LGHNT, CDR2 FRNRAP. The CDR3 loop spans 9 amino acids. Here the CDR3 reads CASGLAWGF. The CDR3 coding sequence is TGTGCTAGTGGTTTGGCCTGGGGTTTT.

At least ten counts were recorded for this clonotype. A clone one base away is much larger, so this may be a read error. The chain is built from TRBV20-1 and TRBJ1-6; maybe TRBD1 (5 bases). Trimming pared 4 bases from V and 6 bases from J, leaving 19 bases between. The CDR3 is 16 residues long. The germline V gene has CDR1 DFQATT and CDR2 SNEGSKA (reference sequence). This CDR3 is CSAKAGAALSNSPLHF. The CDR3 coding sequence is TGCAGTGCTAAAGCCGGGGCGGCCCTCTCTAATTCACCCCTCCACTTT.

This clonotype has ten or more counts. V usage is TRBV11-3 and J usage is TRBJ2-5; D uncertain. CDR1 and CDR2 (germline): SGHNT, YENEEA. The V end was cut by 1 base, the J end by 4 bases, with 19 bases between. This CDR3 is built from 17 residues. The CDR3 protein is CASSLGWGFAHGETQYF. DNA of the CDR3: TGTGCCAGCAGCTTAGGGTGGGGATTCGCGCATGGAGAGACCCAGTACTTC.

V gene TRBV2 combines with J gene TRBJ1-5, with a weak D call TRBD1 (5 bases). Trimming pared 7 bases from V and 11 bases from J, leaving 24 bases between. The V gene's germline CDR1 is SNHLY and CDR2 FYNNEI. The CDR3 contains 15 residues. The CDR3 DNA is TGTGCCAGCACGCTGGGGGTAGCGGGGGGAGAGACCCAGCATTTT. This gives the protein CASTLGVAGGETQHF.

The V call is TRBV27, the J call TRBJ2-2; D remains ambiguous. CDR3 size: 18 residues. The germline CDR1 and CDR2 sequences are MNHEY and SMNVEV (reference sequence). The V end lost 5 bases, the J end lost 2 bases, and 21 bases lay between the germline ends. Here the CDR3 DNA reads TGTGCCAGCAGTGACCCCCGGCTCGGTGGAATTAACACCGGGGAGCTGTTTTTT. Encoded protein: CASSDPRLGGINTGELFF.

This clonotype was counted many times. The chain carries TRBV11-3 and TRBJ1-4; D is undetermined. CDR1 SGHNT and CDR2 YENEEA come from the germline V gene. This CDR3 region has 13 residues. V gave up 3 bases and J gave up 7 bases, with 9 bases separating them. The CDR3 loop reads CASSFTSREKLFF. The CDR3 DNA sequence: TGTGCCAGCAGCTTCACGTCCCGTGAAAAACTGTTTTTT.

A few counts support this clonotype. V and J are TRBV15 and TRBJ1-1, with D possibly matching TRBD1 (5 bases). The V gene lost 0 bases and the J gene lost 1 base, with 9 bases spanning the gap. Germline values: CDR1 LNHNV, CDR2 YYDKDF (reference sequence). The CDR3 loop spans 15 amino acids. CDR3 DNA: TGTGCCACCAGCAGAGATGGGAGGGGGAACACTGAAGCTTTCTTT. Translating it yields CATSRDGRGNTEAFF.

This clonotype was seen repeatedly, ten times or more. CDR3 bases: TGTGCCAGCAGCTTGGCCAAAGCGGGAGGGTACGAGCAGTACTTC. Its translation is CASSLAKAGGYEQYF. The chain employs TRBV5-4 and TRBJ2-7, with 10 nucleotides matching TRBD2. The CDR3 runs to 15 residues. Germline CDR1 is SGHNT and CDR2 is YYREEE (reference sequence). V gave up 0 bases and J gave up 4 bases; unmatched junction bases: 4.

This clonotype was detected ten times or more. The genes are TRBV4-2 and TRBJ1-5, with 8 bases aligning to TRBD1. Germline V gene lookup returns CDR1 LGHNA and CDR2 YNFKEQ. The CDR3 has 14 residues. V was clipped by 4 bases and J by 6 bases; unmatched bases: 5. CDR3 amino acids: CASSPQGVTQPQHF. The CDR3 bases are TGTGCCAGCAGCCCACAGGGGGTAACTCAGCCCCAGCATTTT.

This clonotype was recorded many times. The chain uses TRBV6-6 and TRBJ2-7; D gene unclear. Germline loops: CDR1 MNHNY, CDR2 SVGAGI (reference sequence). Trimming took off 8 bases at V and 7 bases at J, with 15 bases between the two ends. The CDR3 extends over 12 amino acids. DNA of the CDR3: TGTGCCAGCGGCGGTTGGGTTGGAGAGCAGTACTTC. This gives the protein CASGGWVGEQYF.

Ten or more counts support this clonotype. The chain recombines TRBV20-1 with TRBJ2-7; TRBD2 might be the D (5 bases). The CDR3 extends over 13 amino acids. Germline assignment: CDR1 DFQATT and CDR2 SNEGSKA (reference sequence). Trimming removed 3 bases from V and 3 bases from J, with 12 bases in between. Here the CDR3 reads CSARLLARYEQYF. The CDR3 nucleotides read TGCAGTGCTAGGTTGCTAGCCCGCTACGAGCAGTACTTC.

This chain uses TRBV10-3 with TRBJ2-6, with D perhaps TRBD1 (6 bases). This CDR3 is 14 amino acids long. V dropped 6 bases and J dropped 3 bases, with 9 bases sitting between them. CDR1 is ENHRY, CDR2 SYGVKD, per germline. CDR3 region: CAISQGFGANVLTF. The CDR3 DNA reads as TGTGCCATCAGCCAGGGGTTTGGGGCCAACGTCCTGACTTTC.

The chain carries TRBV20-1 and TRBJ2-5; TRBD2 aligns across 7 bases. The CDR3 sequence is 13 residues long. V shed 7 bases and J 1 base; nucleotides not matched to a gene: 6. Germline lookup yields CDR1 DFQATT and CDR2 SNEGSKA (reference sequence). CDR3 in DNA: TGCAGTGGGGGGGGGGAGGGCCAAGAGACCCAGTACTTC. Translation: CSGGGEGQETQYF.

This chain uses TRBV5-4 with TRBJ1-2; tentative D call: TRBD1 (5 bases). The CDR3 spans 12 residues. CDR1 and CDR2 from the germline V gene are SGHNT and YYREEE (reference sequence). The germline V and J ends were trimmed by 0 bases and 8 bases, with 8 bases remaining between them. In DNA, the CDR3 is TGTGCCAGCAGCTTGGGACAGTTGGGCTACACCTTC. As protein: CASSLGQLGYTF. The whole variable domain, filled in from reference TRBV5-4 and TRBJ1-2, reads ETGVTQSPTHLIKTRGQQVTLRCSSQSGHNTVSWYQQALGQGPQFIFQYYREEENGRGNFPPRFSGLQFPNYSSELNVNALELDDSALYLCASSLGQLGYTFGSGTRLTVV.